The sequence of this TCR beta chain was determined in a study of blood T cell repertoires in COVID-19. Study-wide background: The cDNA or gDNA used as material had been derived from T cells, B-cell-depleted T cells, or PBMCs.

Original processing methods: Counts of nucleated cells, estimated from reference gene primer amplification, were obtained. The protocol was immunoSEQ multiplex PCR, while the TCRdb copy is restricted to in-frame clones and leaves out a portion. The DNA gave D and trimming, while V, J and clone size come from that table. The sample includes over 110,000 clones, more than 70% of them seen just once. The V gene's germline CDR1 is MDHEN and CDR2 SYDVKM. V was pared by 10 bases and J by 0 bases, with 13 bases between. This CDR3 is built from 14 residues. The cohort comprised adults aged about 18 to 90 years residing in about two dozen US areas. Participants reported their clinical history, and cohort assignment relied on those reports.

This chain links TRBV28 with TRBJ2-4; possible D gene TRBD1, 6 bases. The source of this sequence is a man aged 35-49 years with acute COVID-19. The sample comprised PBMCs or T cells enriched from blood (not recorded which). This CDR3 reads CATTDSLAKNIQYF. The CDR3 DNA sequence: TGTGCCACAACGGACAGTCTAGCCAAAAACATTCAGTACTTC.